The present T cell receptor beta chain was sequenced within a study (dated by TCRdb to 2014 to 2015). Describing the broader study: The study set out to test whether tumor-infiltrating Tregs in breast cancer get recruited from blood Tregs or are instead converted in situ from other CD4+ T cell subsets.

Full-length TCR variable regions were amplified by 5' RACE PCR with constant-region reverse primers, and semi-nested PCR with Nested Universal Primer A was subsequently performed. Using the ReliaPrep RNA Cell Miniprep System, total RNA was extracted, and the SMARTer RACE 5'/3' Kit was then used to reverse transcribe the RNA into 5'RACE-ready cDNA. An Illumina MiSeq was used to sequence the full-length TCR alpha and beta libraries, which had been barcoded with multiplex adaptors. The paper's processing steps were these. For each of nine subset-tissue groups, sequencing data from the five patients were combined, and the groups were compared by unsupervised clustering of TCR gene usage. The Morisita-Horn index was used to calculate repertoire similarity, with shared sequences weighted by how much each contributed to each repertoire. TCRdb took the public reads, trimmed them with fastp at Q25, ran MiXCR for clone calling and kept in-frame beta chains. Rows with one shared CDR3 protein collapse into an entry with the most common genes and DNA. TCRdb's processing, not the study's, gives the V and J calls here. The sample records 35,000 to 50,000 distinct CDR3 sequences, 22% of which are singletons. The ten most abundant clones make up approximately 4% of the sample.

Overall study results and their limits: The validation in the larger cohort was limited to a single TCR beta V-J rearrangement instead of whole repertoires. The greatest overlap of tumor-infiltrating Treg TCR alpha and beta sequences was with tumor naive CD4+ T cells, followed next by blood naive CD4+ T cells. Tumor memory CD4+ T cell TCR gene usage clustered with blood and lymph node memory CD4+ cells and lymph node naive CD4+ cells.

Cells that were CD4+CD25+CD127-/low were the ones isolated as Tregs. Tregs, naive and memory CD4+ T cells from tumor, blood and ipsilateral draining lymph nodes of five breast cancer patients underwent full-length TCR alpha and beta sequencing. Ficoll density gradient centrifugation was used to isolate mononuclear cells from either lymph nodes or 45 to 50 ml of peripheral blood. Sorted cell populations were confirmed by FACS to exceed 90% purity. Note on this clonotype: This receptor's antigen is unknown. There are no base qualities to consult, and no much larger clone falls within one base.

Based on the germline V gene, the CDR1 and CDR2 sequences are MGHRA and YSYEKL. Clipping removes 1 base from V and 0 bases from J, with 1 as the unmatched junction base count. The CDR3 runs 16 residues from the cysteine to the phenylalanine. Only CDR3 DNA remains: 48 bases, in frame from the first base. Sequencing input: Tregs sorted from blood. The chain is made from TRBV4-1 and TRBJ1-3; TRBD1 matches 9 bases in the middle. This clonotype was obtained from a female donor with breast cancer. In nucleotide form, the sequence is TGCGCCAGCAGCCAAGGGGGACAGGGCTCTGGAAACACCATATATTTT. The encoded protein is CASSQGGQGSGNTIYF.